The source of this T cell receptor beta chain is a study of blood T cells in healthy people across ages. The germline gives CDR1 SQVTM, CDR2 ANQGSEA. This CDR3 is 14 amino acids long. It was roughly 10 milliliters of peripheral blood that were drawn from each donor. The use of a sample-barcoded 5' primer and a J-beta primer mix characterized a second PCR of roughly 6 to 11 cycles. TCRdb ran MiXCR on the 5' RACE reads and lists one entry per CDR3 protein. The sample shows hundreds of thousands of distinct CDR3 sequences, approximately 49% of them seen only once. Whole-study results and caveats: Diversity of TCR beta per million T cells declined in a roughly linear way with age. TCR beta diversity was tightly associated with the proportion of naive T cells.

In the case of this clonotype: Its antigen is currently unknown.

Sample: blood. The clonotype was recovered from a woman in her fifties or sixties in good health. The chain has TRBV29-1 and TRBJ2-5, with 9 bases lining up with TRBD1. The DNA matches TRBJ2-7 better at its end, which makes the J call doubtful. Here the CDR3 DNA reads TGCAGCGTTGAAAAAGGGACAGGGAATTACGAGCAGTACTTC. Encoded protein: CSVEKGTGNYEQYF.